These T cell receptor beta chains were read from a single sample in a study of T cell responses to AZD1222 COVID-19 vaccine. The repertoire was sequenced with immunoSEQ multiplex PCR; TCRdb's copy has only in-frame clones and lacks some. Of 95,000 to 100,000 clones listed, approximately 87% are singletons. The material was peripheral blood, obtained 28 days after the second AZD1222 dose. The receptor source for this set is an adult who received the AZD1222 COVID-19 vaccine. Both conserved end residues are part of each CDR3. D genes are given only for firm matches. Size values are once, few and many counts, or a class for expanded clones, and some rows have none.

v_call	j_call	clone_size	d_call	cdr3_nt	cdr3_aa
TRBV9	TRBJ1-5	-	-	TGTGCCAGCAGCCCAGCAGGGTCGGATCAGCCCCAGCATTTT	CASSPAGSDQPQHF
TRBV5-1	TRBJ2-5	-	-	TGCGCCAGCAGCTTGGTACATGGGGCAGGGGAGACCCAGTACTTC	CASSLVHGAGETQYF
TRBV11-2	TRBJ1-1	-	-	TGTGCCAGCAGCTTAACAGGGAAGGGGAACACTGAAGCTTTCTTT	CASSLTGKGNTEAFF
TRBV28	TRBJ2-6	-	TRBD1	TGTGCCAGCACACAGGGGGCGGTTGGGGCCAACGTCCTGACTTTC	CASTQGAVGANVLTF
TRBV19	TRBJ1-1	-	-	TGTGCCAGTATGGCGCGGGGGAACACTGAAGCTTTCTTT	CASMARGNTEAFF
TRBV5-5	TRBJ1-4	-	-	TGTGCCAGCAGCTTGACAGCAAGGAGTGAAAAACTGTTTTTT	CASSLTARSEKLFF
TRBV10-1	TRBJ1-1	-	-	TGCGCCACCCCGGGTACAGCCACCAAGGGGACTGAAGCTTTCTTT	CATPGTATKGTEAFF
TRBV19	TRBJ2-7	-	-	TGTGCCAGTAGGGGGGGACTTTCCTACGAGCAGTACTTC	CASRGGLSYEQYF
TRBV6-5	TRBJ2-3	-	TRBD1	TGTGCCAGCAGCAGCAGTCGGACAGGGGATACGCAGTATTTT	CASSSSRTGDTQYF
TRBV6-5	TRBJ1-2	-	-	TGTGCCAGCAGTTACCTACCGACAGGAATCTATGGCTACACCTTC	CASSYLPTGIYGYTF
TRBV5-6	TRBJ2-3	-	-	TGTGCCAGCAGCCCGGGTGATCAAGATACGCAGTATTTT	CASSPGDQDTQYF
TRBV3-1/TRBV3-2	TRBJ2-5	-	-	TGTGCCAGCAGCCCGGGGCGAGAGACCCAGTACTTC	CASSPGRETQYF
TRBV6-2/TRBV6-3	TRBJ2-3	-	-	TGTGCCAGCAGTTACGCGGGAATCACAGATACGCAGTATTTT	CASSYAGITDTQYF
TRBV13	TRBJ2-7	-	TRBD2	TGTGCCAGCAGCTTGGACCTAGCGGGAGGGGACTACGAGCAGTACTTC	CASSLDLAGGDYEQYF
TRBV2	TRBJ2-7	-	TRBD2	TGTGCCAGCAGTGAGCCCCCGCCTAGCGGGAGCTCCTACGAGCAGTACTTC	CASSEPPPSGSSYEQYF
TRBV23-1	TRBJ1-1	few	-	TGCGCCAGCAGTCAATGGGGGAACACTGAAGCTTTCTTT	CASSQWGNTEAFF
TRBV19	TRBJ1-2	-	-	TGTGCCAGCCGGTTGGTCGGAGGTGGCTACACCTTC	CASRLVGGGYTF